The entry below describes one T cell receptor (beta chain). Antigen: not known. This record comes from a study of long-term antiretroviral therapy in people with HIV. V gave up 3 bases and J gave up 2 bases; unmatched junction bases: 4. The CDR3 sequence is 15 residues long. Germline-derived CDR1 and CDR2 are LNHDA and SQIVND (reference sequence). This was the immunoSEQ v3.0 assay at survey level. Assay used: immunoSEQ multiplex PCR; TCRdb lists only in-frame clones, some missing. The sample lists fewer than 35,000 clones, about 85% occurring once. Study-wide points: Older ART regimens were possibly in use when the blood was collected between the mid-2000s and the late 2010s. Information on adherence, resistance and therapy changes was unavailable.

Participants living with HIV all received treatment in the United States. Before DNA extraction, about 1-10 million cryopreserved PBMC were held in the samples. The V and J genes are TRBV19 and TRBJ1-2; 9 nucleotides line up with TRBD1. This TCR was sampled from a man aged 35 to 55 with HIV. This material consisted of unsorted PBMCs, taken 3 years after starting antiretroviral therapy. CDR3 sequence reads: CASSMGTGSNYGYTF. The CDR3 DNA follows: TGTGCCAGTAGTATGGGGACAGGGTCGAACTATGGCTACACCTTC.